This T cell receptor beta chain is drawn from a study of blood T cell repertoires in COVID-19. Study information: Researchers got acute and convalescent COVID-19 samples from the United States, Italy and Spain. PBMCs, B-cell-depleted T cells, or T cells were the source of the cDNA or gDNA that made up the material.

Authors' data handling: Counts of nucleated cells, estimated from reference gene primer amplification, were obtained. Assay: immunoSEQ multiplex PCR; the TCRdb copy retains only in-frame clones and omits some. The DNA gave D and trimming, while V, J and clone size come from that table. The sample lists 55,000 to 75,000 clones; roughly 81% were seen once. The receptor's source is a man older than 75 with acute or convalescent COVID-19. Sequencing was carried out using peripheral blood.

The CDR3 bases are TGTGCCAGCAGCCAAGAGGTGGACAGGAGGACTGAAGCTTTCTTT. It encodes CASSQEVDRRTEAFF. The rearrangement joins TRBV4-2 to TRBJ1-1; TRBD1 agrees at 7 bases. V was pared by 0 bases and J by 5 bases, with 6 bases of the junction left unmatched. Germline V gene lookup returns CDR1 LGHNA and CDR2 YNFKEQ. This CDR3 spans 15 amino acids.